This T cell receptor (beta chain) was sequenced for a study of CD8+CD57+ T cells in acquired aplastic anemia. Before being chosen for sequencing, patients had shown CD8+CD57+ cell expansion by flow cytometry. Genomic DNA, serving as template, underwent TCR beta VDJ and CDR3 profiling. TCRdb reprocessed the reads with MiXCR, giving one entry per CDR3 protein. The sample includes around 200,000 distinct CDR3 sequences, 45% to 60% of them seen just once. This clonotype was detected many times. Sequencing was performed on sorted CD4+, CD8+, or CD8+CD57+ T cells (not recorded which) from PBMCs. This TCR was recovered from a human donor with aplastic anemia.

The CDR3 DNA follows: TGTGCCAGCAGCTCACAGGGAGTCAATCGCTACACCTTC. Its translation: CASSSQGVNRYTF. The V and J genes are TRBV27 and TRBJ1-2; a weak D match, TRBD1 (6 bases). The V gene lost 6 bases and the J gene lost 9 bases, with 17 bases spanning the gap. Germline V gives CDR1 MNHEY, CDR2 SMNVEV (reference sequence). The CDR3 length is 13 residues.